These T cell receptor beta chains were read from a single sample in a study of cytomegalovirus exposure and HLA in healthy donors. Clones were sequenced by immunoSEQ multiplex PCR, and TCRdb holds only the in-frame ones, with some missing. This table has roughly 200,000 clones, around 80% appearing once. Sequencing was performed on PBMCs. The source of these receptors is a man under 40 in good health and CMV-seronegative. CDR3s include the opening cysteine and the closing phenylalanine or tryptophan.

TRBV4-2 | CASSPSRRADTQYF
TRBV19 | CASSSTGTPSYEQYF
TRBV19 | CASRGLAGYEQYF
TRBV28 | CASSLGGQGLTLFF
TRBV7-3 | CASSLGAQNSPLHF
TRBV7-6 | CASSPRVADSPLHF
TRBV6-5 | CASSLTSGGYNEQFF
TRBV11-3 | CASSGLPDTQYF
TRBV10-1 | CASSVTSGGADEQFF
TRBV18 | CASSLGQGGTGELFF
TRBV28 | CASSIPGGRNYGYTF
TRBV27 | CASSLTSGGYNEQFF
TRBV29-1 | CSVEGRRTGEQYF
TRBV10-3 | CAIRNSYEQYF
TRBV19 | CASAIQGSEKLFF
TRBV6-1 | CASSEVRSTYNEQFF
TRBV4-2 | CASSQDSWGTGNEKLFF
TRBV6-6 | CASSRAGGVIVETQYF
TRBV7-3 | CASSLTSGGAPSYNEQFF
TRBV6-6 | CASSYSSSGGYTF
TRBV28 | CASLLGQGAGDYGYTF
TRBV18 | CASSPQRGTNTGELFF
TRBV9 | CASSVSGGNGETQYF
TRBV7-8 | CASSFAGAGNTIYF
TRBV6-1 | CASSEVDPGLSDTIYF
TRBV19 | CASSIPGQGGRNTEAFF
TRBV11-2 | CASSPGTSVETQYF
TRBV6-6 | CATAGSRPDTQYF
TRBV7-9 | CASSLDSRRANEQFF
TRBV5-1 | CASSLSGGSYNEQFF
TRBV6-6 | CASSNGGSKAFF
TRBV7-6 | CASSLVWTGGGTGELFF
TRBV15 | CATSRDLTSGVTVTDTQYF
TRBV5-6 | CASSSYRGPYNEQFF
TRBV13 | CASSLGPRLEPGSGNTIYF
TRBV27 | CASSLLYGQEETQYF
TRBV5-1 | CASSLGTGGNEKLFF
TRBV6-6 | CASSPTSGGAHEQFF
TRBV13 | CASSLGGHAGITEAFF
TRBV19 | CASSAGRSKNTGELFF
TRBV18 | CASSLRTGGEDTQYF
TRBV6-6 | CASSKGQVSNQPQHF
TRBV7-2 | CASSLELVRTNYGYTF
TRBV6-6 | CASKPQVVTGELFF
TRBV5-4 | CASSVSRDRGKPAFF
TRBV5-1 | CASSGGDRGQETQYF
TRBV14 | CASSPRTGFYGYTF